The T cell receptor beta chain under discussion was sequenced for a study of graft-versus-host responses after intestinal transplantation. In the study overall: Recipients had multivisceral, liver-intestinal, or isolated intestinal transplants.

With regard to this clone: Its antigen is not identified.

The table came from immunoSEQ multiplex PCR; TCRdb's copy has only in-frame clones and leaves some out. The sample shows some 39,000 clones, 85% to 95% of them seen only once. V dropped 4 bases and J dropped 0 bases, with 19 bases sitting between them. CDR1 and CDR2 from the germline V gene are GTSNPN and SVGIG (reference sequence). This CDR3 spans 17 amino acids. General observations from the study: GvH clones were identified in recipient marrow, with some first appearing in ileum or blood.

The rearrangement joins TRBV30 to TRBJ1-3, with D tentatively TRBD1 (5 bases). The material was PBMCs, obtained almost 750 days after intestinal transplantation. The sequence was collected from a human patient who received an intestinal transplant, so some T cells may come from the graft donor. CDR3 in DNA: TGTGCCTGGAAGGGTATGGTCGGGGGAGGCTCTGGAAACACCATATATTTT. Translated: CAWKGMVGGGSGNTIYF. Using reference TRBV30 and TRBJ1-3 for the parts outside the CDR3, the full variable domain is SQTIHQWPATLVQPVGSPLSLECTVEGTSNPNLYWYRQAAGRGLQLLFYSVGIGQISSEVPQNLSASRPQDRQFILSSKKLLLSDSGFYLCAWKGMVGGGSGNTIYFGEGSWLTVV.